The clone carrying this T cell receptor (beta chain) was observed a few times. The library was designed around alpha chains, so this beta chain is a stray read whose abundance carries little weight. Time point indicated: sample taken at primary tumor resection. The data were taken from a study of spatial heterogeneity in lung cancer. This CDR3 contains 13 residues. Looked up from germline, CDR1 is SGHDT and CDR2 is YYEEEE. V lost 4 bases, J lost 9 bases, and 16 bases lay in between. In TCRdb, the 5' RACE reads were re-called with MiXCR into one record per CDR3 protein. The table shows approximately 15,000 distinct CDR3 sequences, with 3.6% occurring only once.

Sequenced here: normal lung tissue next to the tumor, sampled at surgery. The sequence came from a male donor with early-stage non-small cell lung cancer. V usage is TRBV5-6 and J usage is TRBJ1-1; D remains ambiguous. CDR3 loop: CASSPLEGGKAFF. The CDR3 region has the DNA TGTGCCAGCAGCCCATTGGAGGGAGGGAAAGCTTTCTTT.